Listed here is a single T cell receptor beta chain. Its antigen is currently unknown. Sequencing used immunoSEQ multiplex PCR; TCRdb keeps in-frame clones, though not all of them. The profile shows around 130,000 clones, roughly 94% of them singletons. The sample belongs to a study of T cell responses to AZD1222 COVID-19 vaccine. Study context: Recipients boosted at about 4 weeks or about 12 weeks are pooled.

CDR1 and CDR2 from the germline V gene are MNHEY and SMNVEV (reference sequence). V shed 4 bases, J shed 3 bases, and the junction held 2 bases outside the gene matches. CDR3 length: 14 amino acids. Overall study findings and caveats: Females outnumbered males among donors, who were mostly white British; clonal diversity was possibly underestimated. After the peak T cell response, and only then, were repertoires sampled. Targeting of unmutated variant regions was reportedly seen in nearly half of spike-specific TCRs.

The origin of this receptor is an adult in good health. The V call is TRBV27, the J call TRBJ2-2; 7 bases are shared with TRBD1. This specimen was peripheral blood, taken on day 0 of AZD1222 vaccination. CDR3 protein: CASSSGQYTGELFF. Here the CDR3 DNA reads TGTGCCAGCAGTTCGGGACAGTACACCGGGGAGCTGTTTTTT.